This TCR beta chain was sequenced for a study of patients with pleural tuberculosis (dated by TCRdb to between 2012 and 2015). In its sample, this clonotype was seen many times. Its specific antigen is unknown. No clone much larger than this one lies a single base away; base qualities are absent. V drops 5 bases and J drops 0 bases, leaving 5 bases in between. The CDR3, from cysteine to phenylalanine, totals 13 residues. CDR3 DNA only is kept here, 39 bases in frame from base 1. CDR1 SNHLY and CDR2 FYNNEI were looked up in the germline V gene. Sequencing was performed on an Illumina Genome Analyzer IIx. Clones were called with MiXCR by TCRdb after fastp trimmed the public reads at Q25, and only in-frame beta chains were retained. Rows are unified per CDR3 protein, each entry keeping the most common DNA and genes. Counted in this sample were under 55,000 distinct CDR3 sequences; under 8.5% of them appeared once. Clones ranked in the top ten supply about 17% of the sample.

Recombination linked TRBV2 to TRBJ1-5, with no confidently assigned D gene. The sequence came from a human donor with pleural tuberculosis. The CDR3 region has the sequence CASSQDSNQPQHF. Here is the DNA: TGTGCCAGCAGTCAGGATAGCAATCAGCCCCAGCATTTT.